A selection of T cell receptor beta chains follows, all from one sample in a study of T-cell reconstitution after alpha-beta-depleted transplantation in children. MiXCR, run by TCRdb on the PCR reads, gives a single entry per CDR3 protein. The table has hundreds of thousands of distinct CDR3 sequences, 8% to 11% seen once. The source was PBMCs, collected before TCRalphabeta/CD19-depleted stem cell transplant. These receptors originate from a child under 10 years old with inherited bone marrow failure, due to receive a stem cell transplant. CDR3s include the opening cysteine and the closing phenylalanine or tryptophan. A D gene is named only where the DNA matches it firmly. Expanded clones get a size class; other rows say once, few or many, or leave the size out.

J | D | size | V | DNA | CDR3
TRBJ2-1 | TRBD2 | many | TRBV7-9 | TGTGCCAGCAGCTTAGAAGTTCTAGCGGGAGCCTACAATGAGCAGTTCTTC | CASSLEVLAGAYNEQFF
TRBJ2-2 | TRBD2 | . | TRBV5-1 | TGCGCCAGCAGCGCGTCAACTAAGCGGGAGGGCCACTGGAACACCGGGGAGCTGTTTTTT | CASSASTKREGHWNTGELFF
TRBJ2-3 | . | many | TRBV20-1 | TGCAGTGCTAGTTTGGTGGTGACGGGAGATACGCAGTATTTT | CSASLVVTGDTQYF
TRBJ2-1 | . | few | TRBV23-1 | TGCGCCAGCAGTCCTCCCTGTGACAGCATTTACAATGAGCAGTTCTTC | CASSPPCDSIYNEQFF
TRBJ2-4 | . | few | TRBV12-3/TRBV12-4 | TGTGCCAGCAGTTTAGGCCCGTTCCTGGCCGTAGCCAAAAACATTCAGTACTTC | CASSLGPFLAVAKNIQYF
TRBJ2-7 | . | . | TRBV4-1 | TGCGCCAGCAGCCAGACTAGAAGCGAGCAGTACTTC | CASSQTRSEQYF
TRBJ2-3 | TRBD2 | many | TRBV5-4 | TGTGCCAGCAGCTGGGGGGGAGATACGCAGTATTTT | CASSWGGDTQYF
TRBJ2-2 | TRBD1 | many | TRBV28 | TGTGCCAGCAGTTTATTCGGGACAGGGATCTCCGGGGAGCTGTTTTTT | CASSLFGTGISGELFF
TRBJ2-5 | TRBD1 | many | TRBV20-1 | TGCAGTGCTAGGAAGGGACAGGGGTCGGTAGAGACCCAGTACTTC | CSARKGQGSVETQYF
TRBJ2-1 | TRBD2 | . | TRBV5-1 | TGCGCCAGCAGCTTGTGGTCACTAGCGGACAATGAGCAGTTCTTC | CASSLWSLADNEQFF
TRBJ1-1 | . | few | TRBV20-1 | TGCAGTGCTAGAGGTTCGAGGGAGGTATGGACTGAAGCTTTCTTT | CSARGSREVWTEAFF
TRBJ2-1 | . | many | TRBV7-2 | TGTGCCAGCAGCCAACCTCAGGGGTGGAATGAGCAGTTCTTC | CASSQPQGWNEQFF
TRBJ2-7 | . | . | TRBV28 | TGTGCCAGCAGTTTATATGCCGGGAGAACCTCCGAGCAGTACTTC | CASSLYAGRTSEQYF
TRBJ2-3 | TRBD2 | . | TRBV6-1 | TGTGCCAGCAGTGAGCTAGCGGGAGCTCAAGATACGCAGTATTTT | CASSELAGAQDTQYF
TRBJ1-5 | . | . | TRBV6-2/TRBV6-3 | TGTGCCAGCAGTGAAAAAACAGGAGATCAGCCCCAGCATTTT | CASSEKTGDQPQHF
TRBJ1-5 | . | many | TRBV4-3 | TGCGCCAGCAGCCAAGATTTAGTACCGGGGTTCAATCAGCCCCAGCATTTT | CASSQDLVPGFNQPQHF
TRBJ2-7 | TRBD2 | many | TRBV20-1 | TGCAGTGCTAGAACGGACGCTAGCGGTCCCTACGAGCAGTACTTC | CSARTDASGPYEQYF
TRBJ2-3 | TRBD2 | many | TRBV11-2 | TGTGCCAGCAGCCATAGCGGGAGGGCCGATACGCAGTATTTT | CASSHSGRADTQYF